Below, 9 T cell receptor beta chains from the same sample are listed, as sequenced in a study of blood T cells in healthy people across ages. For the second PCR, which ran for roughly 7 to 11 cycles, a sample-barcoded 5' primer and a J-beta primer mix were used. Each CDR3 protein gets one entry after TCRdb re-called the 5' RACE reads with MiXCR. In the table there are approximately 360,000 distinct CDR3 sequences, about 49% of which are singletons. The sample comprised blood. Source of these receptors: a man aged 60 to 75 in good health.

Remarks on this clonotype: One end of the junction fails to match germline, which may point to a read error. This sequence joins TRBV7-7 and TRBJ1-4; the D gene is possibly TRBD1 (5 bases). CDR1 SSHAT and CDR2 FNYEAQ come from the germline V gene (reference sequence). The CDR3 has 18 residues. This chain's CDR3 is CASSPHWGLGGTNEKLFF. Written as DNA, the CDR3 is TGTGCTAGCAGCCCCCACTGGGGCTTGGGGGGAACTAATGAAAAACTGTTTTTT.

The chain employs TRBV3-1 and TRBJ2-2; a possible D gene is TRBD2 (6 bases). V shed 6 bases and J shed 0 bases, with 11 bases lying between them. This CDR3 spans 15 amino acids. Germline CDR1 LGHDT, CDR2 YNNKEL (reference sequence). In nucleotides, the CDR3 is TGTGCCAGCAGGCGGGGCACCACGAACACCGGGGAGCTGTTTTTT. Its protein is CASRRGTTNTGELFF.

This clonotype has just a few counts. The chain links TRBV7-9 to TRBJ2-3; D call uncertain. V shed 1 base and J shed 1 base, with 15 bases lying between them. CDR1 is SEHNR and CDR2 is FQNEAQ in the germline V gene (reference sequence). The CDR3 sequence is 17 residues long. The CDR3: CASSLGGAVMGTDTQYF. For the CDR3, the DNA is TGTGCCAGCAGCTTAGGTGGTGCGGTCATGGGCACAGATACGCAGTATTTT. Full variable domain (missing parts from reference TRBV7-9 and TRBJ2-3): DTGVSQNPRHKITKRGQNVTFRCDPISEHNRLYWYRQTLGQGPEFLTYFQNEAQLEKSRLLSDRFSAERPKGSFSTLEIQRTEQGDSAMYLCASSLGGAVMGTDTQYFGPGTRLTVL.

The rearrangement links TRBV20-1 to TRBJ2-7; 12 bases are a match to TRBD2. The CDR3 has 16 amino acids. Germline CDR1 and CDR2: DFQATT and SNEGSKA (reference sequence). V lost 3 bases, J lost 5 bases, and 11 bases stayed unmatched. The CDR3 DNA reads as TGCAGTGCTAGGGCCGGGACTAGCGGGTGGTTTGACGAGCAGTACTTC. Its translation: CSARAGTSGWFDEQYF.

The V call is TRBV29-1, the J call TRBJ1-5, with a tentative D call TRBD1 (5 bases). The CDR3 has 14 amino acids. Trimming took off 7 bases at V and 7 bases at J, with 20 bases between the two ends. In germline, CDR1 is SQVTM, CDR2 ANQGSEA. For the CDR3, the DNA is TGCAGCGCCGGGGTACGGGGGGGAGGCCAGCCCCAGCATTTT. This sequence encodes CSAGVRGGGQPQHF.

The chain links TRBV7-9 to TRBJ2-7; 10 nucleotides line up with TRBD2. Trimming removed 5 bases from V and 3 bases from J; junction bases left unmatched: 10. Per germline, CDR1 SEHNR and CDR2 FQNEAQ (reference sequence). This CDR3 is built from 16 residues. The DNA of the CDR3 is TGTGCCAGCAGCCCCCGGTGGGCTAGCGGGAGCTACGAGCAGTACTTC. Encoded protein: CASSPRWASGSYEQYF.

This clonotype was detected only a few times. The chain employs TRBV29-1 and TRBJ2-1; 11 nucleotides agree with TRBD2. This CDR3 contains 14 residues. Germline CDR1 and CDR2: SQVTM and ANQGSEA. Trimming at V came to 1 base and at J to 12 bases, leaving 8 bases not matched to a gene. The CDR3 loop is CSVEGGLAGGSQFF. CDR3 sequence (DNA): TGCAGCGTTGAAGGGGGTCTAGCGGGAGGTTCGCAGTTCTTC.

The V gene is TRBV5-1, the J gene TRBJ2-3; D is unclear. The V gene lost 4 bases and the J gene lost 3 bases, with 6 bases spanning the gap. CDR3 length: 12 amino acids. Germline CDR1 SGHRS, CDR2 YFSETQ. The CDR3 is CASSLQTDTQYF. The CDR3 bases are TGCGCCAGCAGCCTACAGACAGATACGCAGTATTTT.

The sample holds a few counts of this clonotype. The chain is built from TRBV27 and TRBJ2-7; 8 bases match TRBD1. The CDR3 spans 15 residues. J gave up 2 bases and V 2 bases, and 5 bases lay outside the gene matches. Germline loops: CDR1 MNHEY, CDR2 SMNVEV (reference sequence). The CDR3 nucleotides read TGTGCCAGCAGTTTAAAACAGGGGGTTCCCTACGAGCAGTACTTC. Protein sequence: CASSLKQGVPYEQYF.